Listed here are 5 T cell receptor beta chains from one sample, sequenced in a study of CD8+CD57+ T cells in acquired aplastic anemia. Using genomic DNA as the template, TCR beta VDJ and CDR3 profiling was carried out. TCRdb processed the reads anew with MiXCR; each CDR3 protein has one entry. The sample includes just over 450,000 distinct CDR3 sequences, about a third of them seen just once. The authors sequenced patients whose flow cytometry had shown CD8+CD57+ cell expansion. Specimen: sorted CD4+, CD8+, or CD8+CD57+ T cells (not recorded which) from PBMCs. All receptors derive from a human donor with aplastic anemia.

This clonotype occurred many times. The chain carries TRBV20-1 and TRBJ1-4; 8 bases are a match to TRBD1. J lost 7 bases, V lost 3 bases, and 13 bases had no gene match. Germline V CDR1 and CDR2: DFQATT, SNEGSKA (reference sequence). The CDR3 has 16 amino acids. CDR3 amino acids: CSASGRWTGQGEKLFF. The DNA for the CDR3 is TGCAGTGCTAGTGGCCGGTGGACAGGGCAGGGTGAAAAACTGTTTTTT.

Of note for this clonotype: Just one base apart from a much larger clone, this may be a read error. The V gene is TRBV20-1, the J gene TRBJ2-7; TRBD1 or TRBD2 may be the D gene (7 bases each). The CDR3 length is 12 residues. CDR1 is DFQATT and CDR2 is SNEGSKA in the germline V gene (reference sequence). The CDR3: CSAKYRGLKQCF. CDR3 in DNA: TGCAGTGCTAAATACAGGGGACTAAAGCAGTGCTTC.

Ten or more counts support this clonotype. The chain employs TRBV19 and TRBJ1-2; D remains unclear. The CDR3 consists of 15 residues. V was trimmed by 6 bases and J by 5 bases, leaving 19 bases between them. Germline V gene sequence: CDR1 LNHDA, CDR2 SQIVND (reference sequence). DNA of the CDR3: TGTGCCAGTAGCCCACCGCCCGGGGTGGGTTATGGCTACACCTTC. It yields the protein CASSPPPGVGYGYTF.

This clonotype was observed many times. V usage is TRBV2 and J usage is TRBJ1-1; D gene unclear. The CDR3 runs to 13 residues. Germline V lookup: CDR1 SNHLY, CDR2 FYNNEI. V lost 6 bases, J lost 8 bases, and 16 bases lay in between. The CDR3 spells CASRTSVFGEAFF. Here the CDR3 DNA reads TGTGCCAGCAGAACCAGCGTCTTCGGGGAAGCTTTCTTT.

There are many counts of this clonotype. This sequence joins TRBV24-1 and TRBJ2-7; D ambiguous. Germline loops: CDR1 KGHDR, CDR2 SFDVKD. Trimming shortened V by 2 bases and J by 6 bases, and 16 bases separated the two germline ends. This CDR3 has 15 residues. CDR3 amino acids: CATSDSRTLIGEQYF. The CDR3 DNA sequence: TGTGCCACCAGTGATTCCCGGACCTTAATCGGCGAGCAGTACTTC.